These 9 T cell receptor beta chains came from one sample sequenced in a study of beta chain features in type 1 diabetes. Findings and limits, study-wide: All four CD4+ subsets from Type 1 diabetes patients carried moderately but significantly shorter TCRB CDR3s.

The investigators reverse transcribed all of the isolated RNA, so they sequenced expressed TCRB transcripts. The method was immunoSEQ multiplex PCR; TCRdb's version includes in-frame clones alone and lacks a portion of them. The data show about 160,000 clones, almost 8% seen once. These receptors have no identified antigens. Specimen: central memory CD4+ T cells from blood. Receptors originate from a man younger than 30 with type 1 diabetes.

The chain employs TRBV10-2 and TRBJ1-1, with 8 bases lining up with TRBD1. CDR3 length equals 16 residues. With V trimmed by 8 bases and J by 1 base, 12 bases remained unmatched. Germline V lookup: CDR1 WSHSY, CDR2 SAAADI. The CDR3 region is CASLGQGPPGNTEAFF. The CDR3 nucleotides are TGCGCCAGCCTCGGACAGGGACCCCCCGGGAACACTGAAGCTTTCTTT.

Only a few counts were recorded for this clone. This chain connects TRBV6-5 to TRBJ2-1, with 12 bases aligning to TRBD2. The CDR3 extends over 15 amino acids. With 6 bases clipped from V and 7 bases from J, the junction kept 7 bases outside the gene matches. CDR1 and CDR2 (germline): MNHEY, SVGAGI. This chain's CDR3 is CASRPTSGSWNEQFF. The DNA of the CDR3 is TGTGCCAGCAGGCCGACTAGCGGGAGTTGGAATGAGCAGTTCTTC.

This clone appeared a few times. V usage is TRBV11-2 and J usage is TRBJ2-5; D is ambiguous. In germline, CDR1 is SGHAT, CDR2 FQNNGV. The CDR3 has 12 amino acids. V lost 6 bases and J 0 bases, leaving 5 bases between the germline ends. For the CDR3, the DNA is TGTGCCAGCAGTCCGTACCAAGAGACCCAGTACTTC. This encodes CASSPYQETQYF.

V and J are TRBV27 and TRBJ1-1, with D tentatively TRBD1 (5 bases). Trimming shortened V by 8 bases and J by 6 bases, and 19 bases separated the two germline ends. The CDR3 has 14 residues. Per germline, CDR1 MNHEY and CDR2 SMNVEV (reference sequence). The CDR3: CASSAINPGSEAFF. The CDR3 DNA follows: TGTGCCAGCTCCGCAATAAACCCAGGGTCTGAAGCTTTCTTT.

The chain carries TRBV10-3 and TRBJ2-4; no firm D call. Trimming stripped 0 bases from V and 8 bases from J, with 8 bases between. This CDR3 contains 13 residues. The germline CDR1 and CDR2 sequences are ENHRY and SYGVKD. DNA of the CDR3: TGTGCCATCAGTGAGTCAATTCTTGACATTCAGTACTTC. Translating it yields CAISESILDIQYF.

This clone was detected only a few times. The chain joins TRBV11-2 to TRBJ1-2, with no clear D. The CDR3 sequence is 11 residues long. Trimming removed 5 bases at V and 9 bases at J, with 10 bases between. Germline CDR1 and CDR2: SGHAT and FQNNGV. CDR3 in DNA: TGTGCCAGCAGCCAACGGCGGAGCTACACCTTC. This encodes CASSQRRSYTF.

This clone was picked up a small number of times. CDR3 residues: CASSYSGGDLDTQYF. In DNA form, the CDR3 reads TGTGCCAGCAGCTATAGCGGGGGAGACTTGGATACGCAGTATTTT. The chain employs TRBV11-2 and TRBJ2-3; the match to TRBD2 covers 9 bases. V lost 4 bases, J lost 6 bases, and 8 bases stayed unmatched. Germline CDR1 SGHAT, CDR2 FQNNGV. CDR3 size: 15 residues.

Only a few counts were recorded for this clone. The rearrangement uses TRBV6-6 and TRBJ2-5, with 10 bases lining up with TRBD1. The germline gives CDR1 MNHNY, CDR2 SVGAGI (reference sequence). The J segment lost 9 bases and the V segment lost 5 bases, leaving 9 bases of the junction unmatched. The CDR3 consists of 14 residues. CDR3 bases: TGTGCCAGCAGTCACGGGACAGGGGATGTGGCCCAGTACTTC. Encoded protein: CASSHGTGDVAQYF.

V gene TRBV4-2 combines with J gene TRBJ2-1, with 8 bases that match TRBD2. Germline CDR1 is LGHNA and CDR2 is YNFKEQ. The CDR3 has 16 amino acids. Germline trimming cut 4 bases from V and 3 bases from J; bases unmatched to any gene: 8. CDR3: CASSPTLAALYNEQFF. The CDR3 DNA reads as TGTGCCAGCAGCCCCACACTAGCGGCCCTCTACAATGAGCAGTTCTTC.